This T cell receptor beta chain was captured in a study of blood T cell repertoires in COVID-19. Across the study: Sites across the United States, Italy and Spain contributed samples from acute and convalescent COVID-19. Nucleic acid was either cDNA or gDNA, and it came from T cells, B-cell-depleted T cells, or PBMCs.

Only one count was recorded for this clone. Method: immunoSEQ multiplex PCR; TCRdb's copy keeps in-frame clones and lacks some. The profile shows a few hundred thousand clones, around 90% of them singletons. The CDR3 length is 19 residues. Sequencing was done on a sample of peripheral blood. This receptor was identified in a young adult with COVID-19, enrolled during active disease. The V and J genes are TRBV21-1 and TRBJ2-7; the D call TRBD2 from the table was never checked on the DNA. TRBV21-1 is labeled a pseudogene. Here the CDR3 DNA reads TGTGCCAGCAGCAAAGATAGGACTAGCGGGAGTTCCCCCTTCTACGAGCAGTACTTC. Protein product: CASSKDRTSGSSPFYEQYF.